This entry features one T cell receptor (beta chain) sequence. Its antigen is still unknown. Profiled with immunoSEQ multiplex PCR; TCRdb holds only in-frame clones, not every one. The table has approximately 80,000 clones, roughly 86% seen once. Germline CDR1 reads MNHEY; CDR2 reads SVGAGI. The J segment lost 2 bases and the V segment lost 6 bases, leaving 6 bases of the junction unmatched. This CDR3 has 15 residues. The data are from a study of T cell responses to AZD1222 COVID-19 vaccine. Broader study findings: Spike-wide vaccine-associated CD4 TCRs dominated at 160-218 and 743-854. Increases in Spike-specific TCR breadth and depth were seen after two AZD1222 doses. Epitopes outside B.1.351 and B.1.1.7 mutated regions reportedly drew nearly half of spike TCRs.

The genes are TRBV6-5 and TRBJ2-7, with 11 bases identical to TRBD1. The TCR sequence derives from an adult in good health. This sample comprised peripheral blood, obtained on day 0 of MenACWY control vaccination. The chain's CDR3 is CASRTGTGGAYEQYF. CDR3 bases: TGTGCCAGCAGAACAGGGACAGGGGGGGCCTACGAGCAGTACTTC.